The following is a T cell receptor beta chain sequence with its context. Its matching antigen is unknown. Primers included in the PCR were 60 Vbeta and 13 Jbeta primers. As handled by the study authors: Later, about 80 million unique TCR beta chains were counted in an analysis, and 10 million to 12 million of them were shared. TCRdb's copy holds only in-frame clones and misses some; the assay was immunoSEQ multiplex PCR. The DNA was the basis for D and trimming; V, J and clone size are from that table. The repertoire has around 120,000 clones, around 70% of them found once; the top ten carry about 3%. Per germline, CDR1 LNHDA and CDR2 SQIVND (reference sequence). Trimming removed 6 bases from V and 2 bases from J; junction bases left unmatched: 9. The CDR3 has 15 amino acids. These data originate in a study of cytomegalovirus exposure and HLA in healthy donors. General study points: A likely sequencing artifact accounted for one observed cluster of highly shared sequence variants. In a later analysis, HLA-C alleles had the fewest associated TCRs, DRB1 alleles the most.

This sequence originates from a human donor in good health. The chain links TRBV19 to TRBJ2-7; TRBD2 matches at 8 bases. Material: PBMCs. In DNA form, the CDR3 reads TGTGCCAGTAGGCCGGAGGGTAGCGGGACCTACGAGCAGTACTTC. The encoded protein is CASRPEGSGTYEQYF.